This T cell receptor beta chain was recovered during a study of control samples from healthy donors and cancer patients. Assay used: immunoSEQ multiplex PCR; TCRdb lists only in-frame clones, some missing. The sample has 130,000 to 150,000 clones; around 85% are singletons. This clone was counted a single time. The CDR3 is 12 residues long. Germline CDR1 SNHLY, CDR2 FYNNEI. The ends were cut back, 7 bases at V and 7 bases at J, with 8 bases in the middle. The TCR was taken from a woman aged 25 to 39 in good health. The rearrangement links TRBV2 to TRBJ1-6; D call uncertain. Sequenced input: blood. The CDR3 sequence is CASKYENSPLHF. In DNA form, the CDR3 reads TGTGCCAGCAAATATGAGAATTCACCCCTCCACTTT.